The rows below give T cell receptor beta chains drawn from one sample of a study of T cell repertoires in cytomegalovirus infection. In TCRdb, the reads were re-called with MiXCR into one record per CDR3 protein. The data show about 450,000 distinct CDR3 sequences, roughly 30% seen once. Source material: PBMCs. These receptors all come from a human donor in good health (CMV status not recorded). Some clones in this sample may be carry-over from other donors' samples. Both conserved end residues are part of each CDR3. Fields, in order: clone size, V gene, D gene, J gene, CDR3 DNA, CDR3 protein. A D gene is named only where the DNA matches it firmly. Only part of the rows carry a size: once, few, many, or a class if the clone is expanded.

few	TRBV29-1	-	TRBJ2-5	TGCAGCCCCCTTCGCGGAGAGACCCAGTACTTC	CSPLRGETQYF
-	TRBV10-3	TRBD1	TRBJ2-2	TGTGCCATCAGCCCGGACAGGGAGTCCCCCTGGGGCACCGGGGAGCTGTTTTTT	CAISPDRESPWGTGELFF
many	TRBV7-2	TRBD2	TRBJ2-3	TGTGCCAGCAGCCCAGGCCGACTAGCGGCAGATACGCAGTATTTT	CASSPGRLAADTQYF
many	TRBV6-2/TRBV6-3	-	TRBJ2-7	TGTGCCAGCAGTTACGGGGCAGGGTTTCCCTACGAGCAGTACTTC	CASSYGAGFPYEQYF
-	TRBV5-4	-	TRBJ2-7	TGTGCCAGCAGCTTGCGGGACAAGACCTACGAGCAGTACTTC	CASSLRDKTYEQYF
few	TRBV27	-	TRBJ2-1	TGTGCCAGCAGCGCCGGGGGACCCCCCAATGAGCAGTTCTTC	CASSAGGPPNEQFF
-	TRBV12-3/TRBV12-4	-	TRBJ1-6	TGTGCCAGCAGTGGGAACCTCTATAATTCACCCCTCCACTTT	CASSGNLYNSPLHF
few	TRBV28	-	TRBJ2-7	TGTGCCAGCAGTTCCGGGGCCAGCGGCAAGCAGTACTTC	CASSSGASGKQYF
few	TRBV6-5	TRBD2	TRBJ2-1	TGTGCCAGCAGTTACGAGGCGGGGGGGCCCTTTGAGTTCTTC	CASSYEAGGPFEFF
-	TRBV7-6	TRBD2	TRBJ2-4	TGTGCCAGCAGTCCGACCGGGACTAGCGGGGGGGGGGGCATTCAGTACTTC	CASSPTGTSGGGGIQYF
-	TRBV7-2	-	TRBJ2-5	TGTGCCAGCAGCCCTCCGGGCCAAGAGACCACGTACTTC	CASSPPGQETTYF
-	TRBV19	-	TRBJ1-1	TGTGCCAGTAGTCCCCGGGACGGGCGCACTGAAGCTTTCTTT	CASSPRDGRTEAFF
many	TRBV7-2	TRBD2	TRBJ2-5	TGTGCCAGCAGCACCTCTAGCGGGGGGTCCCAAGAGACCCAGTACTTC	CASSTSSGGSQETQYF
few	TRBV19	TRBD2	TRBJ2-1	TGTGCCAGTAGTATACTAGCGGGGGGATCCTCCTACAATGAGCAGTTCTTC	CASSILAGGSSYNEQFF
-	TRBV12-3/TRBV12-4	-	TRBJ1-4	TGTGCCAGCAGCCCGTCGACCGGGAAACTGTTTTTT	CASSPSTGKLFF
many	TRBV12-3/TRBV12-4	TRBD1	TRBJ2-1	TGTGCCAGCAGCCTGGGGCAGGGGGTTAATGAGCAGTTCTTC	CASSLGQGVNEQFF
-	TRBV29-1	-	TRBJ1-1	TGCAGCGTTGAAGAGACCAACGCTTTCTTT	CSVEETNAFF
-	TRBV18	TRBD1	TRBJ1-1	TGTGCCAGCTCAGCCGGACAGGGGGCTTGGGATACTGAAGCTTTCTTT	CASSAGQGAWDTEAFF
few	TRBV7-8	-	TRBJ2-5	TGTGCCAGCGTCCGTCGGCTAGCGACAGAGACCCAGTACTTC	CASVRRLATETQYF
few	TRBV6-2/TRBV6-3	-	TRBJ2-5	TGTGCCAGCACCGACCATCGGGTCTTTGGGGAGACCCAGTACTTC	CASTDHRVFGETQYF
many	TRBV4-1	-	TRBJ1-1	TGCGCCAGCAGCCAAGGAGGGGAGACTGAAGCTTTCTTT	CASSQGGETEAFF
-	TRBV4-3	-	TRBJ1-2	TGCGCCAGCAGCCAAATCGCAGGGAGCTCCTATGGCTACACCTTC	CASSQIAGSSYGYTF
few	TRBV7-9	-	TRBJ1-2	TGTGCCAGCAGCTTACAGACAGCGAACTATGGCTACACCTTC	CASSLQTANYGYTF
many	TRBV7-2	-	TRBJ2-7	TGTGCCAGTAAAGAAAGGGGAAAGTACGAGCAGTACTTC	CASKERGKYEQYF
few	TRBV6-2/TRBV6-3	-	TRBJ1-1	TGTGCCAGCAGCCCGGAAAGGGGCAGGAGCACTGAAGCTTTCTTT	CASSPERGRSTEAFF
-	TRBV3-1	TRBD2	TRBJ2-1	TGTGCCAGCAGCCAAGAGGAGCCAGCGGGGGCCTACAACAATGAGCAGTTCTTC	CASSQEEPAGAYNNEQFF
few	TRBV4-1	-	TRBJ2-5	TGCGCCAGCAGGACGCTGATCGTACATACGGACAGCTATTGGAAAGAGACCCAGTACTTC	CASRTLIVHTDSYWKETQYF
once	TRBV28	-	TRBJ1-2	TGTGCCAGCAGCTTTGGGGCCGTGGGGGACGCCTATGGCTACACCTTC	CASSFGAVGDAYGYTF
few	TRBV3-1	TRBD1	TRBJ1-3	TGTGCCAGCAGCCTCGGGACAGCCAGAAACACCATATATTTT	CASSLGTARNTIYF
-	TRBV27	-	TRBJ2-1	TGTGCCAGCAGTTCTCGGAGAGCTGAGCAGTTCTTC	CASSSRRAEQFF
-	TRBV6-5	-	TRBJ2-2	TGTGCCAGCAGTTCCCAAGGACCAACCGGGGAGCTGTTTTTT	CASSSQGPTGELFF
many	TRBV7-2	-	TRBJ1-6	TGTGCCAGCAGCGGAGGACAGATAAATTCACCCCTCCACTTT	CASSGGQINSPLHF
many	TRBV10-3	-	TRBJ2-7	TGTGCCATCAGCGGAGGGGGTCTCTACGAGCAGTACTTC	CAISGGGLYEQYF
-	TRBV6-8	TRBD1	TRBJ1-6	TGTGCCAGCAGTTACTCTTGGACAGGGAGCAATTCACCCCTCCACTTT	CASSYSWTGSNSPLHF
-	TRBV9	-	TRBJ2-3	TGTGCCAGCAGTCCAAACAGTGGCGACTTCACAGATACGCAGTATTTT	CASSPNSGDFTDTQYF
many	TRBV2	TRBD2	TRBJ2-7	TGTGCCAGCAGCGTAGCGGGGGGACACCGATCCGAGCAGTACTTC	CASSVAGGHRSEQYF
few	TRBV6-1	TRBD1	TRBJ2-7	TGTGCCAGCAGTCCGCAGGGGGCTTTCTCCTACGAGCAGTACTTC	CASSPQGAFSYEQYF
-	TRBV5-1	TRBD1	TRBJ1-1	TGCGCCAGCAGCCCCGGACAGGGAGGGAAGAACACTGAAGCTTTCTTT	CASSPGQGGKNTEAFF
once	TRBV29-1	-	TRBJ2-7	TGCAGCGTTGAACGGGGTCAGGGGATGGGCTACGAGCAGTACTTC	CSVERGQGMGYEQYF
-	TRBV4-1	-	TRBJ1-5	TGCGCCAGCAGCCAAGAAGATGGGGTGTTTTTCAATCAGCCCCAGCATTTT	CASSQEDGVFFNQPQHF
few	TRBV20-1	-	TRBJ2-1	TGCAGTGCTGATCAGCTAGCGTCCTACAATGAGCAGTTCTTC	CSADQLASYNEQFF
-	TRBV23-1	TRBD2	TRBJ2-1	TGCGCCAGCAGTCCCCCGGGAGCTAGCGGGGGGCGGGCGGTTTTCGTTAATGAGCAGTTCTTC	CASSPPGASGGRAVFVNEQFF
once	TRBV7-9	-	TRBJ1-1	TGTGCCAGCAGCTTAGGTGGAGTGTGCACTGAAGCTTTCTTT	CASSLGGVCTEAFF
many	TRBV6-1	-	TRBJ2-7	TGTGCCAGCCGGGATAGAAACTCCTACGAGCAGTACTTC	CASRDRNSYEQYF
-	TRBV19	-	TRBJ2-2	TGTGCCAGTTCCCGCCCAGGGAACACCGGGGAGCTGTTTTTT	CASSRPGNTGELFF
-	TRBV12-3/TRBV12-4	-	TRBJ1-1	TGTGCCAGCAGTGTATGGGTGGGGGAGAACACTGAAGCTTTCTTT	CASSVWVGENTEAFF
many	TRBV6-1	-	TRBJ1-1	TGTGCCAGCAGTGAACGGGTCCCGAACACTGAAGCTTTCTTT	CASSERVPNTEAFF
-	TRBV6-1	-	TRBJ1-3	TGTGCCAGCAGATACGGAAACACCATATATTTT	CASRYGNTIYF
-	TRBV6-5	-	TRBJ1-6	TGTGCCAGCAGTTACGGAGGGGGTGGTTCACCCCTCCACTTT	CASSYGGGGSPLHF
-	TRBV27	-	TRBJ1-2	TGTGCCAGCCGGGAGAGTGTCGGGGCATGGGGCTACACCTTC	CASRESVGAWGYTF